A selection of T cell receptor beta chains follows, all from one sample in a study of T cells in Graves' hyperthyroidism and ophthalmopathy. TCRdb re-called the multiplex PCR reads with MiXCR, one entry per CDR3 protein. The data contain fewer than 550,000 distinct CDR3 sequences, around 24% of them singletons. Sequenced sample: blood. These TCRs come from a woman aged 25 to 39 with Graves' ophthalmopathy. Both conserved end residues are part of each CDR3. The order of the fields is V gene, J gene, clone size, D gene, CDR3 protein, CDR3 DNA. The D gene is left open where the match is weak. Clone size is given for some rows only: seen once, a few or many times, or a class if the clone is expanded.

TRBV11-1	TRBJ1-1	many	NA	CASSPPSIDRLNTEAFF	TGTGCCAGCAGCCCCCCCTCCATTGACAGGCTGAACACTGAAGCTTTCTTT
TRBV10-3	TRBJ2-7	NA	TRBD1	CAISDPLDRGSYEQYF	TGTGCCATCAGTGACCCGTTGGACAGGGGCTCCTACGAGCAGTACTTC
TRBV15	TRBJ2-4	many	NA	CATSIAGIAKNIQYF	TGTGCCACCAGCATTGCGGGAATAGCCAAAAACATTCAGTACTTC
TRBV4-3	TRBJ2-7	few	NA	CASSQDGGQYEQCF	TGCGCCAGCAGCCAAGATGGGGGGCAATACGAGCAGTGCTTC
TRBV30	TRBJ1-2	NA	TRBD1	CAWSVQGFYGYTF	TGTGCCTGGAGTGTACAGGGGTTCTATGGCTACACCTTC
TRBV18	TRBJ2-7	NA	TRBD2	CASSSNRLAGGYEQYF	TGTGCCAGCTCATCAAATCGACTAGCGGGGGGCTACGAGCAGTACTTC
TRBV7-2	TRBJ1-3	many	NA	CASSRSDVGNTIYF	TGTGCCAGCAGCAGGAGTGACGTTGGAAACACCATATATTTT
TRBV6-2/TRBV6-3	TRBJ2-7	many	TRBD2	CASSRGTSGRYEQYF	TGTGCCAGCAGTCGAGGGACTAGCGGGCGGTACGAGCAGTACTTC
TRBV29-1	TRBJ1-2	many	NA	CSVEPSSPGYTF	TGCAGCGTTGAGCCATCATCCCCGGGCTACACCTTC
TRBV18	TRBJ1-2	few	NA	CASSPLGASNTLPNYGYTF	TGTGCCAGCTCACCACTTGGAGCGTCAAATACCCTCCCTAACTATGGCTACACCTTC
TRBV6-1	TRBJ2-5	many	TRBD2	CASRLAGTYQETQYF	TGTGCCAGTAGACTAGCGGGGACGTACCAAGAGACCCAGTACTTC
TRBV27	TRBJ2-2	NA	NA	CASSRAIGELFF	TGTGCCAGCAGTCGGGCGATCGGGGAGCTGTTTTTT
TRBV29-1	TRBJ1-2	many	NA	CSANEGQGAAYGYTF	TGCAGCGCTAACGAGGGACAAGGGGCCGCGTACGGCTACACCTTC
TRBV27	TRBJ1-2	many	NA	CASSPTRALRSTDYGYTF	TGTGCCAGCAGTCCCACCCGGGCCCTGAGGAGTACGGACTATGGCTACACCTTC
TRBV11-2	TRBJ2-4	once	NA	CASSLDVIQYF	TGTGCCAGCAGCTTAGACGTCATTCAGTACTTC